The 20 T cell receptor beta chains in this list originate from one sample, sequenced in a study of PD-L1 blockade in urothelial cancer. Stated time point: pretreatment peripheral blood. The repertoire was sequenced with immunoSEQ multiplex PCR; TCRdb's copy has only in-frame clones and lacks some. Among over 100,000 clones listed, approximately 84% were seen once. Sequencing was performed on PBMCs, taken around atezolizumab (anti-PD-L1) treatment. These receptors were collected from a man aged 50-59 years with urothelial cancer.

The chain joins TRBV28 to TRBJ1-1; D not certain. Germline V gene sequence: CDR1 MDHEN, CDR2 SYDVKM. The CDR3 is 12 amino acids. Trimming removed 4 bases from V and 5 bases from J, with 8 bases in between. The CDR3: CASSSGWTEAFF. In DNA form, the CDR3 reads TGTGCCAGCAGTTCTGGCTGGACTGAAGCTTTCTTT.

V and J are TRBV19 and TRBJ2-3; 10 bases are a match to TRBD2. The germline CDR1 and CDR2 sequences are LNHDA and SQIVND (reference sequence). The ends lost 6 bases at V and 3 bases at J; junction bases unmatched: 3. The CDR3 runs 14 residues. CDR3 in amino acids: CASSTSGITDTQYF. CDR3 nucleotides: TGTGCCAGTAGCACTAGCGGGATTACAGATACGCAGTATTTT.

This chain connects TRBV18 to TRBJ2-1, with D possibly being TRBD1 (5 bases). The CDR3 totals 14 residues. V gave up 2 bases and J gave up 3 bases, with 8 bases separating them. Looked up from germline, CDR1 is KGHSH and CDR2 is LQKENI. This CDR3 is CASSPVRDYNEQFF. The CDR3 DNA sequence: TGTGCCAGCTCACCAGTCAGGGACTACAATGAGCAGTTCTTC.

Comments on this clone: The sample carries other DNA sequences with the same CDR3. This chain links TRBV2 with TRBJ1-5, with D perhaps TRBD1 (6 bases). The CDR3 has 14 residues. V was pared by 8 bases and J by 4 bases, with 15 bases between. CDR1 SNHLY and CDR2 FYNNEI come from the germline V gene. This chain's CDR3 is CASRRGGGNQPQHF. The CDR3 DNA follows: TGTGCCAGCCGGAGAGGGGGAGGGAATCAGCCCCAGCATTTT. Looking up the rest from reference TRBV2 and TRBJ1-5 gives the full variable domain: EPEVTQTPSHQVTQMGQEVILRCVPISNHLYFYWYRQILGQKVEFLVSFYNNEISEKSEIFDDQFSVERPDGSNFTLKIRSTKLEDSAMYFCASRRGGGNQPQHFGDGTRLSIL.

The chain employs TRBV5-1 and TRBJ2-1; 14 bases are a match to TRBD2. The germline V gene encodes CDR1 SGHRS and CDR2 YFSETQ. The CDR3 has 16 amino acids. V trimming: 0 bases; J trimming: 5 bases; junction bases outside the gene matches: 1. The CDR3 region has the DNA TGCGCCAGCAGCTTGGCGGGACTAGCGGGAGACAATGAGCAGTTCTTC. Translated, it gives CASSLAGLAGDNEQFF.

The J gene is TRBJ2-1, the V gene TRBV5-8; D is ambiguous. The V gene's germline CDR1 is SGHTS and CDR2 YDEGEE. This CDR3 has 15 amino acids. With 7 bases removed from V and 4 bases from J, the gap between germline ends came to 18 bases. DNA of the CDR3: TGTGCCAGCGACCTCGGCCAGAACGGGTACAATGAGCAGTTCTTC. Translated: CASDLGQNGYNEQFF.

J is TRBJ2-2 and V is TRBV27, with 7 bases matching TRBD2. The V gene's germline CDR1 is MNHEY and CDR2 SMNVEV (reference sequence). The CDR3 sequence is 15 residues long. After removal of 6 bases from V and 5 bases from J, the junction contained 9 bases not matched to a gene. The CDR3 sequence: CASRRFGGGTGELFF. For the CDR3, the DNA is TGTGCCAGCAGACGGTTTGGGGGGGGGACCGGGGAGCTGTTTTTT.

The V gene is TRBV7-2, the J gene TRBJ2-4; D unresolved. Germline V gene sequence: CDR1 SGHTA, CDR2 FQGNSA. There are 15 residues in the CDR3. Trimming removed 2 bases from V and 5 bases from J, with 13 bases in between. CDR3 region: CASSLLNNRENIQYF. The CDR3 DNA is TGTGCCAGCAGCTTACTGAACAACCGGGAAAACATTCAGTACTTC.

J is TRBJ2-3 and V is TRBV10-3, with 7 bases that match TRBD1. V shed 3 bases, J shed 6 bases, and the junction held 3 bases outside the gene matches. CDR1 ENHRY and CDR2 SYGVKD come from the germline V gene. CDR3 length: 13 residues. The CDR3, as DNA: TGTGCCATCAGTGACTTAGGGGGCGATACGCAGTATTTT. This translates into CAISDLGGDTQYF.

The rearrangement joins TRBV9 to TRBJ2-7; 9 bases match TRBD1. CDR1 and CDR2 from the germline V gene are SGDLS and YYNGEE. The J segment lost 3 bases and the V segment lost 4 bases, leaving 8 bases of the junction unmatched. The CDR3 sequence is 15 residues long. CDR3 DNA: TGTGCCAGCAGCCCAATGGGACAGGGAAACTACGAGCAGTACTTC. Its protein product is CASSPMGQGNYEQYF.

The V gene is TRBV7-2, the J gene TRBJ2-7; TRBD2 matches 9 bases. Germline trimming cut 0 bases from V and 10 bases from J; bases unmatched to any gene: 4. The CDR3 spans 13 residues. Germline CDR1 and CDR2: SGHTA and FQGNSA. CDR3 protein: CASSLALAGSQYF. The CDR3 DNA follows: TGTGCCAGCAGCTTAGCCCTAGCGGGGAGCCAGTACTTC.

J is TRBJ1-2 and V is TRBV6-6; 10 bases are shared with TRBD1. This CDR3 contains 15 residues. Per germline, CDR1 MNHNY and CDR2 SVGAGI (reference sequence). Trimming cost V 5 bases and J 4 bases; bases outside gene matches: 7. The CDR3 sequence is CASSKMTGGLYGYTF. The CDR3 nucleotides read TGTGCCAGCAGTAAAATGACAGGGGGCCTCTATGGCTACACCTTC.

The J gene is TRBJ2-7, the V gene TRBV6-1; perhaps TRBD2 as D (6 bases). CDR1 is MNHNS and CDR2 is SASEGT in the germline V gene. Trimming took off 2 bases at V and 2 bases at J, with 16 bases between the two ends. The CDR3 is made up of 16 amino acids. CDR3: CASSEYLGGGTYEQYF. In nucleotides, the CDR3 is TGTGCCAGCAGTGAATATCTCGGGGGAGGAACCTACGAGCAGTACTTC.

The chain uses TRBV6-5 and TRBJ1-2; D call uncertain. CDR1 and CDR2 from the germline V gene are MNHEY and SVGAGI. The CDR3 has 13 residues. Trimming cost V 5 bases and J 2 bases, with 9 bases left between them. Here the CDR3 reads CASSQTSNYGYTF. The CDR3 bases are TGTGCCAGCAGTCAAACATCGAACTATGGCTACACCTTC.

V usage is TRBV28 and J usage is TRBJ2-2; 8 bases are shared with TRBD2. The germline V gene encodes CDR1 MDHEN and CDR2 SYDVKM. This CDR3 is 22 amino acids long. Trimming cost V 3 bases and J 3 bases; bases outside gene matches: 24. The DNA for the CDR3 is TGTGCCAGCAGTTTTTCTGACCCTTTCGGGGGGGGCGTAGCGGGACACACCGGGGAGCTGTTTTTT. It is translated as CASSFSDPFGGGVAGHTGELFF.

This CDR3 is CASSLQGLAGGRQFF. In nucleotides, the CDR3 is TGTGCCAGCAGCCTCCAAGGACTAGCGGGAGGGCGGCAGTTCTTC. The rearrangement joins TRBV28 to TRBJ2-1; 15 nucleotides agree with TRBD2. With 6 bases clipped from V and 12 bases from J, the junction kept 9 bases outside the gene matches. Germline CDR1 and CDR2: MDHEN and SYDVKM. The CDR3 runs to 15 residues.

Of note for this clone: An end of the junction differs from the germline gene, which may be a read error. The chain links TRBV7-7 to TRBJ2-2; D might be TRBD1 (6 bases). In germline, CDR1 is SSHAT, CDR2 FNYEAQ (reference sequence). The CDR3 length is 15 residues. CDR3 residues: CASSFGRGQAGELFF. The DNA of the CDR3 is TGTGCTAGCAGCTTTGGCAGGGGCCAGGCCGGGGAGCTGTTTTTT.

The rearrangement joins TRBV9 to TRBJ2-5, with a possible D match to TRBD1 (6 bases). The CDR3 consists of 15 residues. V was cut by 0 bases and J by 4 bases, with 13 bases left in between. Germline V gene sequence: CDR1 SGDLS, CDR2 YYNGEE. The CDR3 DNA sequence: TGTGCCAGCAGCGTAGACACAGGGTCGGGAGAGACCCAGTACTTC. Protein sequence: CASSVDTGSGETQYF.

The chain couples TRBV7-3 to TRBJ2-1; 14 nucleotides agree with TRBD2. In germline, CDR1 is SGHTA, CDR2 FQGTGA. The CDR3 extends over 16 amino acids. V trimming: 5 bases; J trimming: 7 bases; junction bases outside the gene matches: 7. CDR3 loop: CASSPPGLAGVNEQFF. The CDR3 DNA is TGTGCCAGCAGCCCACCGGGACTAGCGGGAGTAAATGAGCAGTTCTTC.

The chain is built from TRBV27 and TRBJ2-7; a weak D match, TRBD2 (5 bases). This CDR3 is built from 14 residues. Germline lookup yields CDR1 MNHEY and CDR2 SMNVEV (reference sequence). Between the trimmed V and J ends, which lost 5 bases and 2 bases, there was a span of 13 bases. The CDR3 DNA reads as TGTGCCAGCAGTCTGACTGGAGGACCCTACGAGCAGTACTTC. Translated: CASSLTGGPYEQYF.